A selection of T cell receptor beta chains follows, all from one sample in a study of cytomegalovirus exposure and HLA in healthy donors. The assay was immunoSEQ multiplex PCR, and TCRdb's table has in-frame clones only and misses some. This sample has fewer than 150,000 clones, with around 77% found just once. Sequenced: PBMCs. The receptor source for this set is a man aged 45-60 years in good health and CMV-seronegative. Both conserved end residues are part of each CDR3. The D gene is left open where the match is weak. Rows give clone size only sometimes, using once, few, many, or a class for an expanded clone.

clone_size: NA
v_call: TRBV27
d_call: TRBD2
j_call: TRBJ2-7
cdr3_aa: CASRRTTSGSTYEQYF
cdr3_nt: TGTGCCAGCAGACGAACGACTAGCGGGAGTACCTACGAGCAGTACTTC

clone_size: NA
v_call: TRBV15
d_call: TRBD1
j_call: TRBJ2-2
cdr3_aa: CAYGQGNTGELFF
cdr3_nt: TGTGCCTACGGACAGGGGAACACCGGGGAGCTGTTTTTT

clone_size: NA
v_call: TRBV7-9
d_call: NA
j_call: TRBJ2-7
cdr3_aa: CASSPHVPDSYEQYF
cdr3_nt: TGTGCCAGCAGCCCGCATGTCCCGGACAGCTACGAGCAGTACTTC

clone_size: NA
v_call: TRBV28
d_call: TRBD2
j_call: TRBJ2-3
cdr3_aa: CATTEFAGGASTDTQYF
cdr3_nt: TGTGCCACCACCGAGTTTGCGGGGGGAGCTAGCACAGATACGCAGTATTTT

clone_size: NA
v_call: TRBV5-1
d_call: NA
j_call: TRBJ2-5
cdr3_aa: CASSLASLGVRETQYF
cdr3_nt: TGCGCCAGCAGCTTGGCCAGCCTAGGGGTTCGAGAGACCCAGTACTTC

clone_size: NA
v_call: TRBV4-1
d_call: TRBD1
j_call: TRBJ2-3
cdr3_aa: CASSHPGQGPTRDTQYF
cdr3_nt: TGCGCCAGCAGCCACCCCGGACAGGGCCCAACCCGAGATACGCAGTATTTT

clone_size: few
v_call: TRBV27
d_call: NA
j_call: TRBJ1-5
cdr3_aa: CASSLVVGAQPQHF
cdr3_nt: TGTGCCAGCAGTTTAGTGGTAGGGGCTCAGCCCCAGCATTTT

clone_size: NA
v_call: TRBV10-3
d_call: TRBD1
j_call: TRBJ2-2
cdr3_aa: CAISVPGGVSTGELFF
cdr3_nt: TGTGCCATCAGCGTTCCAGGGGGTGTGAGCACCGGGGAGCTGTTTTTT

clone_size: NA
v_call: TRBV28
d_call: NA
j_call: TRBJ2-1
cdr3_aa: CASSLLGVGREHKEQFF
cdr3_nt: TGTGCCAGCAGTTTATTGGGGGTTGGACGGGAGCACAAGGAGCAGTTCTTC

clone_size: once
v_call: TRBV19
d_call: TRBD2
j_call: TRBJ2-1
cdr3_aa: CASSIERLAGNEQFF
cdr3_nt: TGTGCCAGTAGTATAGAGAGGCTAGCGGGCAATGAGCAGTTCTTC

clone_size: NA
v_call: TRBV10-3
d_call: NA
j_call: TRBJ1-2
cdr3_aa: CATTNTNQVNYGYTF
cdr3_nt: TGTGCCACCACAAATACAAACCAAGTCAACTATGGCTACACCTTC

clone_size: few
v_call: TRBV11-2
d_call: NA
j_call: TRBJ2-1
cdr3_aa: CASSTMTGEQFF
cdr3_nt: TGTGCCAGCAGCACAATGACAGGAGAGCAGTTCTTC

clone_size: NA
v_call: TRBV9
d_call: NA
j_call: TRBJ2-7
cdr3_aa: CASSVADSGNYEQYF
cdr3_nt: TGTGCCAGCAGCGTAGCGGATAGCGGAAATTACGAGCAGTACTTC

clone_size: NA
v_call: TRBV6-6
d_call: NA
j_call: TRBJ2-7
cdr3_aa: CASSPRDTSYEQYF
cdr3_nt: TGTGCCAGCTCCCCCCGGGACACTTCCTACGAGCAGTACTTC

clone_size: NA
v_call: TRBV2
d_call: NA
j_call: TRBJ2-7
cdr3_aa: CASSVQGPEQYF
cdr3_nt: TGTGCCAGCAGTGTACAGGGCCCCGAGCAGTACTTC

clone_size: NA
v_call: TRBV25-1
d_call: NA
j_call: TRBJ2-2
cdr3_aa: CASSDASATTGELFF
cdr3_nt: TGTGCCAGCAGCGACGCTAGCGCTACCACCGGGGAGCTGTTTTTT

clone_size: NA
v_call: TRBV4-1
d_call: NA
j_call: TRBJ1-1
cdr3_aa: CASSQDSAEAFF
cdr3_nt: TGCGCCAGCAGCCAAGACAGCGCTGAAGCTTTCTTT

clone_size: NA
v_call: TRBV6-1
d_call: NA
j_call: TRBJ1-1
cdr3_aa: CASSVISGNTEAFF
cdr3_nt: TGTGCCAGCAGTGTCATTTCAGGGAACACTGAAGCTTTCTTT

clone_size: few
v_call: TRBV6-5
d_call: NA
j_call: TRBJ2-3
cdr3_aa: CASSPPNRDTQYF
cdr3_nt: TGTGCCAGCAGCCCCCCCAACCGGGATACGCAGTATTTT

clone_size: NA
v_call: TRBV5-6
d_call: TRBD2
j_call: TRBJ2-7
cdr3_aa: CASSLAGDGRNSYEQYF
cdr3_nt: TGTGCCAGCAGCCTCGCGGGGGACGGGAGAAACTCCTACGAGCAGTACTTC

clone_size: NA
v_call: TRBV14
d_call: TRBD2
j_call: TRBJ2-1
cdr3_aa: CASSQDPAGLAGVKQFF
cdr3_nt: TGTGCCAGCAGCCAAGATCCGGCTGGACTAGCGGGCGTTAAGCAGTTCTTC

clone_size: NA
v_call: TRBV9
d_call: NA
j_call: TRBJ1-1
cdr3_aa: CASSVATAYTEAFF
cdr3_nt: TGTGCCAGCAGCGTAGCTACCGCTTACACTGAAGCTTTCTTT

clone_size: NA
v_call: TRBV7-2
d_call: NA
j_call: TRBJ1-5
cdr3_aa: CASSPPPGQSNQPQHF
cdr3_nt: TGTGCCAGCAGCCCACCCCCGGGACAAAGCAATCAGCCCCAGCATTTT

clone_size: NA
v_call: TRBV28
d_call: NA
j_call: TRBJ1-5
cdr3_aa: CASSFSGKAWPQHF
cdr3_nt: TGTGCCAGCAGTTTCTCAGGGAAGGCCTGGCCCCAGCATTTT

clone_size: once
v_call: TRBV6-5
d_call: NA
j_call: TRBJ1-2
cdr3_aa: CASSAGEGYGYTF
cdr3_nt: TGTGCCAGCAGTGCAGGGGAAGGCTATGGCTACACCTTC

clone_size: once
v_call: TRBV7-2
d_call: TRBD1
j_call: TRBJ1-1
cdr3_aa: CASSLRTGVIAEAFF
cdr3_nt: TGTGCCAGCAGCTTACGGACAGGCGTTATCGCTGAAGCTTTCTTT

clone_size: NA
v_call: TRBV5-4
d_call: NA
j_call: TRBJ2-7
cdr3_aa: CASTIDSNSYEQYF
cdr3_nt: TGTGCCAGCACCATAGACTCGAACTCCTACGAGCAGTACTTC

clone_size: once
v_call: TRBV28
d_call: NA
j_call: TRBJ2-3
cdr3_aa: CASSLGGTGSDTQYF
cdr3_nt: TGTGCCAGCAGTTTAGGGGGGACGGGTTCAGATACGCAGTATTTT

clone_size: NA
v_call: TRBV4-1
d_call: NA
j_call: TRBJ1-5
cdr3_aa: CASSPAGRADQPQHF
cdr3_nt: TGCGCCAGCAGCCCAGCGGGCAGGGCGGACCAGCCCCAGCATTTT

clone_size: NA
v_call: TRBV10-2
d_call: NA
j_call: TRBJ1-2
cdr3_aa: CASSEVRESGGYTF
cdr3_nt: TGCGCCAGCAGTGAAGTTAGGGAGTCGGGTGGCTACACCTTC

clone_size: NA
v_call: TRBV4-2
d_call: NA
j_call: TRBJ1-4
cdr3_aa: CASSPSGQGLNEKLFF
cdr3_nt: TGTGCCAGCAGCCCCTCCGGGCAGGGTTTAAATGAAAAACTGTTTTTT

clone_size: NA
v_call: TRBV2
d_call: NA
j_call: TRBJ1-2
cdr3_aa: CASRKQGSVDGYTF
cdr3_nt: TGTGCCAGCAGGAAACAGGGATCTGTTGACGGCTACACCTTC

clone_size: NA
v_call: TRBV9
d_call: NA
j_call: TRBJ1-3
cdr3_aa: CASSDTQGPGNTIYF
cdr3_nt: TGTGCCAGCAGCGACACACAGGGTCCTGGAAACACCATATATTTT

clone_size: NA
v_call: TRBV9
d_call: TRBD2
j_call: TRBJ2-1
cdr3_aa: CASSVTSGSSEQFF
cdr3_nt: TGTGCCAGCAGCGTGACTAGCGGGAGCAGTGAGCAGTTCTTC

clone_size: NA
v_call: TRBV4-2
d_call: TRBD2
j_call: TRBJ2-7
cdr3_aa: CASSPGGSGRAYEQYF
cdr3_nt: TGTGCCAGCAGCCCAGGTGGGAGCGGGAGGGCGTACGAGCAGTACTTC

clone_size: NA
v_call: TRBV19
d_call: TRBD1
j_call: TRBJ1-2
cdr3_aa: CASSGRQGGYGYTF
cdr3_nt: TGTGCCAGTAGTGGGCGACAGGGAGGCTATGGCTACACCTTC

clone_size: few
v_call: TRBV2
d_call: NA
j_call: TRBJ1-1
cdr3_aa: CASPSRDFGGNTEAFF
cdr3_nt: TGTGCCAGTCCAAGCCGGGATTTCGGTGGGAACACTGAAGCTTTCTTT

clone_size: NA
v_call: TRBV19
d_call: NA
j_call: TRBJ2-2
cdr3_aa: CASSMYSQNTGELFF
cdr3_nt: TGTGCCAGTAGTATGTACAGCCAAAACACCGGGGAGCTGTTTTTT

clone_size: NA
v_call: TRBV27
d_call: TRBD2
j_call: TRBJ2-7
cdr3_aa: CASSSDPAGASEQYF
cdr3_nt: TGTGCCAGCAGTTCGGATCCAGCGGGAGCCTCCGAGCAGTACTTC

clone_size: once
v_call: TRBV7-9
d_call: TRBD1
j_call: TRBJ1-2
cdr3_aa: CASSPRQGSYGYTF
cdr3_nt: TGTGCCAGCAGCCCGAGACAGGGTTCCTATGGCTACACCTTC

clone_size: NA
v_call: TRBV28
d_call: TRBD1
j_call: TRBJ1-5
cdr3_aa: CASSSGQANNQPQHF
cdr3_nt: TGTGCCAGCAGTTCCGGACAGGCGAACAATCAGCCCCAGCATTTT

clone_size: once
v_call: TRBV7-9
d_call: NA
j_call: TRBJ2-3
cdr3_aa: CASSPEVRSTQYF
cdr3_nt: TGTGCCAGCAGCCCGGAGGTGAGAAGTACGCAGTATTTT

clone_size: NA
v_call: TRBV21-1
d_call: NA
j_call: TRBJ1-2
cdr3_aa: CASSNRGLSDSYYTF
cdr3_nt: TGTGCCAGCAGCAACCGAGGACTGTCGGATTCCTACTACACCTTC

clone_size: NA
v_call: TRBV19
d_call: NA
j_call: TRBJ2-7
cdr3_aa: CASSMEGEGPQYF
cdr3_nt: TGTGCCAGTAGTATGGAGGGGGAGGGCCCGCAGTACTTC

clone_size: few
v_call: TRBV6-6
d_call: TRBD1
j_call: TRBJ2-2
cdr3_aa: CASTPTKTGSVLFF
cdr3_nt: TGTGCCAGCACACCGACTAAGACAGGGTCGGTTCTGTTTTTT